This passage covers 21 T cell receptor beta chains from one sample sequenced in a study of blood T cell repertoires in COVID-19. Data came from immunoSEQ multiplex PCR; TCRdb stores just in-frame clones and leaves some out. The table includes tens of thousands of clones, 85% to 95% detected once. The sample comprised peripheral blood. The receptors shown here come from a man in his fifties with acute or convalescent COVID-19.

The chain recombines TRBV9 with TRBJ2-1; 13 nucleotides agree with TRBD2. In germline, CDR1 is SGDLS, CDR2 YYNGEE. The CDR3 length is 19 residues. V shed 4 bases and J 4 bases; nucleotides not matched to a gene: 14. The CDR3 nucleotides read TGTGCCAGCAGCTCAAAAGGGCGGACTAGCGGGGGTGGTTACAATGAGCAGTTCTTC. Amino acid sequence: CASSSKGRTSGGGYNEQFF.

V gene TRBV11-3 combines with J gene TRBJ2-5; the D gene is possibly TRBD1 (7 bases). With 1 base removed from V and 5 bases from J, the gap between germline ends came to 17 bases. Germline CDR1 and CDR2: SGHNT and YENEEA. The CDR3 runs to 16 residues. The CDR3 loop reads CASSLGAGTVGETQYF. CDR3 bases: TGTGCCAGCAGCTTAGGGGCGGGGACAGTTGGGGAGACCCAGTACTTC.

The rearrangement joins TRBV24-1 to TRBJ2-2; 11 bases align to TRBD1. The CDR3 has 18 amino acids. Germline V lookup: CDR1 KGHDR, CDR2 SFDVKD. Trimming removed 0 bases from V and 0 bases from J; junction bases left unmatched: 2. In DNA form, the CDR3 reads TGTGCCACCAGTGATTTGCGGACAGGGGGCACGAACACCGGGGAGCTGTTTTTT. Its translation: CATSDLRTGGTNTGELFF.

V and J are TRBV5-4 and TRBJ2-3, with D perhaps TRBD2 (6 bases). CDR3 length equals 13 residues. The V end was cut by 2 bases, the J end by 6 bases, with 10 bases between. Germline V CDR1 and CDR2: SGHNT, YYREEE (reference sequence). DNA for the CDR3: TGTGCCAGCAGCTTAGCCGGGGGTGATACGCAGTATTTT. This sequence encodes CASSLAGGDTQYF.

The chain carries TRBV6-5 and TRBJ1-2, with 7 positions matching TRBD1. Per the germline V gene, CDR1 is MNHEY and CDR2 is SVGAGI. The CDR3 extends over 13 amino acids. V was clipped by 6 bases and J by 4 bases; unmatched bases: 5. The CDR3 protein is CASRTGISYGYTF. CDR3 in DNA: TGTGCCAGCAGGACAGGGATTTCCTATGGCTACACCTTC.

The rearrangement uses TRBV19 and TRBJ2-7, with 7 bases identical to TRBD1. CDR1 and CDR2 (germline): LNHDA, SQIVND (reference sequence). Losses at the gene ends were 3 bases for V and 2 bases for J; bases not matched to a gene: 10. This CDR3 has 16 residues. CDR3 loop: CASSISQTGSPYEQYF. CDR3 nucleotide sequence: TGTGCCAGTAGTATCTCCCAGACAGGGTCGCCCTACGAGCAGTACTTC.

The chain carries TRBV4-1 and TRBJ2-7; TRBD1 aligns across 12 bases. CDR3 size: 19 residues. Germline CDR1 reads MGHRA; CDR2 reads YSYEKL. Trimming took 0 bases from V and 3 from J; bases not matched to a gene: 12. This chain's CDR3 is CASSQDQSSGQGAYYEQYF. CDR3 coding DNA: TGCGCCAGCAGCCAAGATCAGTCTTCGGGACAGGGGGCTTACTACGAGCAGTACTTC.

The genes are TRBV19 and TRBJ1-5; D is perhaps TRBD1 (6 bases). Germline CDR1 and CDR2: LNHDA and SQIVND (reference sequence). This CDR3 is 16 amino acids long. The germline V and J ends were trimmed by 8 bases and 9 bases, with 26 bases remaining between them. The CDR3 DNA is TGTGCCAGTTCTCGCCCCGGGCCGGGGGGCTCAGGGCCCCAGCATTTT. The encoded protein is CASSRPGPGGSGPQHF.

The chain carries TRBV15 and TRBJ2-1, with D perhaps matching TRBD1 (6 bases). The V and J ends lost 1 base and 4 bases respectively, with 11 bases between them. The length of the CDR3 is 15 residues. Germline V gene lookup returns CDR1 LNHNV and CDR2 YYDKDF (reference sequence). The CDR3 DNA follows: TGTGCCACCAGCAGAGCCATGGACAGTTACAATGAGCAGTTCTTC. Translation gives CATSRAMDSYNEQFF.

This clone has a single count. CDR3 sequence (DNA): TGTGCCAGTAGTGGGAACCGGGACAGGGATAGCAATCAGCCCCAGCATTTT. It is translated as CASSGNRDRDSNQPQHF. V gene TRBV19 combines with J gene TRBJ1-5; 9 nucleotides agree with TRBD1. Trimming took 5 bases from V and 0 from J; bases not matched to a gene: 8. This CDR3 contains 17 residues. Germline CDR1 and CDR2: LNHDA and SQIVND (reference sequence).

The rearrangement joins TRBV2 to TRBJ1-2, with D possibly TRBD1 on 5 matching bases. This CDR3 is 14 amino acids long. CDR1 is SNHLY, CDR2 FYNNEI, per germline. Between the trimmed V and J ends, which lost 6 bases and 3 bases, there was a span of 14 bases. The CDR3 protein is CASSGGSSHYGYTF. The DNA of the CDR3 is TGTGCCAGCAGCGGGGGGTCATCTCACTATGGCTACACCTTC.

This chain joins TRBV18 and TRBJ2-7; TRBD1 matches 11 bases. The CDR3 extends over 17 amino acids. The germline V gene encodes CDR1 KGHSH and CDR2 LQKENI. Trimming took 4 bases from V and 6 from J; bases not matched to a gene: 14. The CDR3 DNA reads TGTGCCAGCTCACTGACTAGCGCCGGGACAGGGGGTAGCGAGCAGTACTTC. Translating gives CASSLTSAGTGGSEQYF.

The V gene is TRBV24-1, the J gene TRBJ2-2; D may be TRBD2 (6 bases). Germline assignment: CDR1 KGHDR and CDR2 SFDVKD. V lost 4 bases to trimming and J lost 4 bases, with 12 bases between them. This CDR3 is built from 15 residues. CDR3 DNA: TGTGCCACCAGTGAATCCCCGGGAGCCACCGGGGAGCTGTTTTTT. This codes for CATSESPGATGELFF.

This chain links TRBV5-1 with TRBJ1-1; 7 positions agree with TRBD1. The CDR3 consists of 16 residues. The germline CDR1 and CDR2 sequences are SGHRS and YFSETQ. Losses at the gene ends were 0 bases for V and 2 bases for J; bases not matched to a gene: 7. In DNA form, the CDR3 reads TGCGCCAGCAGCTTGGGACAGGGATTAGTAAACACTGAAGCTTTCTTT. Its translation is CASSLGQGLVNTEAFF.

The chain carries TRBV3-1 (or the pseudogene TRBV3-2) and TRBJ2-1; the match to TRBD2 covers 11 bases. Germline CDR1 and CDR2: LGHDT and YNNKEL (reference sequence). V was pared by 5 bases and J by 8 bases, with 11 bases of the junction left unmatched. The CDR3 extends over 16 amino acids. The CDR3 sequence: CASSFTSGGAGYEQFF. CDR3 nucleotides: TGTGCCAGCAGCTTCACTAGCGGGGGAGCCGGGTATGAGCAGTTCTTC.

The chain has TRBV27 and TRBJ2-2; tentatively, D is TRBD2 (7 bases). There are 16 residues in the CDR3. Between the trimmed V and J ends, which lost 5 bases and 4 bases, there was a span of 17 bases. Germline CDR1 is MNHEY and CDR2 is SMNVEV (reference sequence). The CDR3 here is CASSEVLGGGTGELFF. CDR3 bases: TGTGCCAGCAGTGAGGTATTAGGGGGGGGCACCGGGGAGCTGTTTTTT.

The table lists this clone with a count of one. V is TRBV19 and J is TRBJ1-1, with D unclear. V lost 0 bases and J 1 base, leaving 9 bases between the germline ends. Germline CDR1 reads LNHDA; CDR2 reads SQIVND (reference sequence). The CDR3 runs to 15 residues. CDR3 sequence: CASSIDAHGNTEAFF. The CDR3 nucleotides are TGTGCCAGTAGTATAGACGCCCACGGGAACACTGAAGCTTTCTTT.

The J gene is TRBJ2-2, the V gene TRBV6-5, with D tentatively TRBD2 (6 bases). Per germline, CDR1 MNHEY and CDR2 SVGAGI. V was trimmed by 11 bases and J by 2 bases, leaving 15 bases between them. The length of the CDR3 is 14 residues. CDR3: CAARLGINTGELFF. The CDR3 DNA follows: TGTGCCGCAAGACTAGGAATTAACACCGGGGAGCTGTTTTTT.

This chain links TRBV6-6 with TRBJ1-1; D perhaps matches TRBD1 (5 bases). Germline V gene lookup returns CDR1 MNHNY and CDR2 SVGAGI (reference sequence). The CDR3 has 13 amino acids. Deletions cut 0 bases from V and 11 bases from J, with 13 bases between. The DNA for the CDR3 is TGTGCCAGCAGTTACTCCCAGGGTGGAAACGCTTTCTTT. This encodes CASSYSQGGNAFF.

The chain employs TRBV5-1 and TRBJ2-5; 7 bases agree with TRBD1. The length of the CDR3 is 14 residues. CDR1 is SGHRS, CDR2 YFSETQ, per germline. Trimming took 4 bases from V and 5 from J; bases not matched to a gene: 8. The CDR3 region has the DNA TGCGCCAGCAGCAGCCGACAGGGAATGGAGACCCAGTACTTC. Translated, it gives CASSSRQGMETQYF. Variable domain in full (rest from reference TRBV5-1 and TRBJ2-5): KAGVTQTPRYLIKTRGQQVTLSCSPISGHRSVSWYQQTPGQGLQFLFEYFSETQRNKGNFPGRFSGRQFSNSRSEMNVSTLELGDSALYLCASSSRQGMETQYFGPGTRLLVL.

The rearrangement links TRBV6-6 to TRBJ1-2; 7 nucleotides align to TRBD1. Germline assignment: CDR1 MNHNY and CDR2 SVGAGI (reference sequence). CDR3 length: 15 amino acids. J gave up 0 bases and V 5 bases, and 6 bases lay outside the gene matches. The CDR3 region has the DNA TGTGCCAGCAGTGACCCACAGGGGACTAACTATGGCTACACCTTC. This translates into CASSDPQGTNYGYTF.